The clone carrying this T cell receptor beta chain was picked up a small number of times. Its specificity is not known. The data are from a study of identical twins. Study findings and constraints: Conclusions rested on cross-sectional statistics rather than following the same donors.

Unique molecular identifiers were present on cDNA, and template switching added a universal primer site. TCRdb redid the calling of the 5' RACE reads with MiXCR, one entry per CDR3 protein. The sample shows hundreds of thousands of distinct CDR3 sequences, 10% to 15% of them seen only once. Germline CDR1 reads SQVTM; CDR2 reads ANQGSEA. The V and J ends lost 2 bases and 7 bases, in that order; junction bases with no gene match: 6. The CDR3 has 15 amino acids. Another study also made use of these data, one on yellow fever vaccine responses in identical twins.

The chain couples TRBV29-1 to TRBJ2-2; TRBD2 matches at 11 bases. The source material was PBMCs. This clonotype was sampled from a woman in her late teens or twenties in good health. The CDR3 DNA is TGCAGCGTTGAAATAGCGGGAGGGCCGGTCGGGGAGCTGTTTTTT. Amino acid sequence: CSVEIAGGPVGELFF.